Each of the 22 T cell receptor beta chains below was sequenced from the same sample in a study of cytomegalovirus exposure and HLA in healthy donors. PCR was performed using 60 Vbeta and 13 Jbeta primers. Sequenced by immunoSEQ multiplex PCR; TCRdb stores in-frame clones only, minus some. The sample holds some 180,000 clones, around 77% seen once. Sequenced material: PBMCs. Source of these receptors: a woman aged 25-40 years in good health and CMV-seronegative.

This chain connects TRBV18 to TRBJ2-3, with 9 positions matching TRBD2. Germline assignment: CDR1 KGHSH and CDR2 LQKENI. CDR3 length: 16 amino acids. With 3 bases clipped from V and 2 bases from J, the junction kept 6 bases outside the gene matches. The CDR3 coding sequence is TGTGCCAGCTCACCTTCTAGCGGGGCCCCCACAGATACGCAGTATTTT. Translating gives CASSPSSGAPTDTQYF.

This clone was seen only a few times. This chain joins TRBV2 and TRBJ2-2, with 10 bases lining up with TRBD1. The CDR3 runs to 17 residues. Germline V gene lookup returns CDR1 SNHLY and CDR2 FYNNEI. V lost 6 bases to trimming and J lost 2 bases; unmatched junction nucleotides: 9. The CDR3 DNA is TGTGCCAGCAGCCAGCCTAGGGACAGGGGCAACACCGGGGAGCTGTTTTTT. This translates into CASSQPRDRGNTGELFF.

The chain joins TRBV5-4 to TRBJ2-5; 7 nucleotides agree with TRBD1. In germline, CDR1 is SGHNT, CDR2 YYREEE (reference sequence). The J segment lost 5 bases and the V segment lost 3 bases, leaving 10 bases of the junction unmatched. CDR3 length equals 15 residues. The CDR3 loop is CASSSAGTAKETQYF. The CDR3 nucleotides are TGTGCCAGCAGCTCGGCCGGGACAGCCAAGGAGACCCAGTACTTC.

The chain uses TRBV5-1 and TRBJ2-1; D not certain. This CDR3 is built from 16 residues. The germline gives CDR1 SGHRS, CDR2 YFSETQ. Trimming shortened V by 0 bases and J by 0 bases, and 10 bases separated the two germline ends. The CDR3 DNA reads as TGCGCCAGCAGCTTGGCCTCAGGTAGCTCCTACAATGAGCAGTTCTTC. This gives the protein CASSLASGSSYNEQFF.

The chain uses TRBV2 and TRBJ2-5; TRBD2 agrees at 9 bases. J gave up 5 bases and V 4 bases, and 5 bases lay outside the gene matches. Germline CDR1 and CDR2: SNHLY and FYNNEI. The CDR3 is made up of 14 amino acids. CDR3 residues: CASSVAGGLETQYF. In DNA form, the CDR3 reads TGTGCCAGCAGTGTGGCGGGGGGGCTGGAGACCCAGTACTTC.

The chain couples TRBV2 to TRBJ2-7; D possibly corresponds to TRBD1 (8 bases). V lost 10 bases and J 1 base, leaving 17 bases between the germline ends. The CDR3 consists of 14 residues. CDR1 is SNHLY and CDR2 is FYNNEI in the germline V gene. The CDR3 DNA sequence: TGTGCCACGAAGGCACAGGGGGGGTCCTACGAGCAGTACTTC. Translated, it gives CATKAQGGSYEQYF. Drawing the rest from reference TRBV2 and TRBJ2-7, the complete variable domain is EPEVTQTPSHQVTQMGQEVILRCVPISNHLYFYWYRQILGQKVEFLVSFYNNEISEKSEIFDDQFSVERPDGSNFTLKIRSTKLEDSAMYFCATKAQGGSYEQYFGPGTRLTVT.

This chain joins TRBV7-8 and TRBJ2-1; a possible D gene is TRBD1 (5 bases). CDR1 SGHVS and CDR2 FQNEAQ come from the germline V gene. This CDR3 contains 16 residues. The germline V and J ends were trimmed by 7 bases and 0 bases, with 16 bases remaining between them. The chain's CDR3 is CASNLKTGVSYNEQFF. CDR3 bases: TGTGCCAGCAACCTAAAAACAGGCGTCTCCTACAATGAGCAGTTCTTC.

This chain links TRBV30 with TRBJ2-3; D possibly corresponds to TRBD1 (5 bases). V dropped 0 bases and J dropped 4 bases, with 5 bases sitting between them. CDR3 length: 12 residues. The germline CDR1 and CDR2 sequences are GTSNPN and SVGIG (reference sequence). DNA for the CDR3: TGTGCCTGGAGTGTACAGGCAGATACGCAGTATTTT. Its translation is CAWSVQADTQYF. Based on the CDR3 plus reference TRBV30 and TRBJ2-3, the full variable domain is SQTIHQWPATLVQPVGSPLSLECTVEGTSNPNLYWYRQAAGRGLQLLFYSVGIGQISSEVPQNLSASRPQDRQFILSSKKLLLSDSGFYLCAWSVQADTQYFGPGTRLTVL.

The CDR3 nucleotides read TGTGCCAGCAGTTTAATTAGCGGGGGGTCTGGGACCGGGGAGCTGTTTTTT. Its translation: CASSLISGGSGTGELFF. The J gene is TRBJ2-2, the V gene TRBV27; 10 positions agree with TRBD2. Per the germline V gene, CDR1 is MNHEY and CDR2 is SMNVEV (reference sequence). The trim removed 2 bases at V and 5 bases at J, leaving 8 bases unmatched. This CDR3 comprises 17 residues.

This chain uses TRBV6-6 with TRBJ1-5, with unresolved D. Germline V CDR1 and CDR2: MNHNY, SVGAGI (reference sequence). V gave up 2 bases and J gave up 8 bases, with 7 bases separating them. This CDR3 has 12 residues. This CDR3 reads CASSYPIEPQHF. The CDR3 coding sequence is TGTGCCAGCAGTTACCCCATTGAGCCCCAGCATTTT.

The CDR3 DNA reads as TGTGCCAGCCGGGACAGTTCTTACTACGAGCAGTACTTC. Protein product: CASRDSSYYEQYF. The rearrangement uses TRBV27 and TRBJ2-7; 7 bases align to TRBD1. J lost 3 bases, V lost 8 bases, and 7 bases had no gene match. This CDR3 comprises 13 residues. Looked up from germline, CDR1 is MNHEY and CDR2 is SMNVEV (reference sequence).

The chain carries TRBV11-2 and TRBJ2-3; TRBD2 matches at 9 bases. The CDR3 totals 16 residues. Trimming removed 5 bases from V and 6 bases from J; junction bases left unmatched: 12. Germline loops: CDR1 SGHAT, CDR2 FQNNGV. CDR3 amino acids: CASSARGSGGSDTQYF. CDR3 nucleotide sequence: TGTGCCAGCAGCGCTCGGGGTAGCGGGGGATCTGATACGCAGTATTTT.

This sequence joins TRBV5-1 and TRBJ2-2, with 8 bases that match TRBD1. Germline values: CDR1 SGHRS, CDR2 YFSETQ. This CDR3 spans 16 amino acids. V dropped 0 bases and J dropped 3; count of bases not matched to a gene: 4. The CDR3 DNA sequence: TGCGCCAGCAGCTTGGAGGCAGGGGGCTACACCGGGGAGCTGTTTTTT. Residues: CASSLEAGGYTGELFF.

The chain carries TRBV19 and TRBJ2-7, with 8 bases matching TRBD1. The ends lost 3 bases at V and 1 base at J; junction bases unmatched: 8. The V gene's germline CDR1 is LNHDA and CDR2 SQIVND (reference sequence). This CDR3 comprises 16 residues. CDR3 sequence: CASSISGTGYSYEQYF. As DNA, the CDR3 is TGTGCCAGTAGTATCTCCGGGACAGGTTATTCCTACGAGCAGTACTTC.

The rearrangement links TRBV5-1 to TRBJ1-1; unclear D gene. The germline CDR1 and CDR2 sequences are SGHRS and YFSETQ. CDR3 length: 14 amino acids. The ends were cut back, 2 bases at V and 2 bases at J, with 10 bases in the middle. The CDR3 sequence: CASSLGGINTEAFF. The DNA of the CDR3 is TGCGCCAGCAGCTTAGGAGGGATTAACACTGAAGCTTTCTTT.

The J gene is TRBJ2-1, the V gene TRBV2; a possible D gene is TRBD2 (5 bases). Germline V CDR1 and CDR2: SNHLY, FYNNEI. There are 15 residues in the CDR3. Trimming shortened V by 5 bases and J by 5 bases, and 16 bases separated the two germline ends. The CDR3 sequence: CASSRPGKRDNEQFF. The CDR3 DNA reads TGTGCCAGCAGTCGACCGGGGAAAAGGGACAATGAGCAGTTCTTC.

The J gene is TRBJ2-2, the V gene TRBV6-1, with D perhaps matching TRBD2 (6 bases). This CDR3 is built from 15 residues. V was cut by 1 base and J by 5 bases, with 11 bases left in between. Germline CDR1 is MNHNS and CDR2 is SASEGT. As DNA, the CDR3 is TGTGCCAGCAGTGAAGTCGGGGGAGCTACCGGGGAGCTGTTTTTT. Amino acids: CASSEVGGATGELFF.

The CDR3 DNA is TGTGCCAGCAGCGCCACCCACAGGGTTATCGATGGCTACACCTTC. It translates to CASSATHRVIDGYTF. V gene TRBV7-8 combines with J gene TRBJ1-2, with D maybe TRBD1 (6 bases). CDR1 and CDR2 from the germline V gene are SGHVS and FQNEAQ. Trimming cost V 5 bases and J 6 bases, with 19 bases left between them. The CDR3 has 15 residues.

This clone was observed a handful of times. V is TRBV18 and J is TRBJ1-5; D not certain. Germline-derived CDR1 and CDR2 are KGHSH and LQKENI. The CDR3 runs 17 residues. Deletions cut 3 bases from V and 4 bases from J, with 19 bases between. CDR3 in amino acids: CASSPFRGPHGNQPQHF. The CDR3 DNA reads TGTGCCAGCTCACCCTTCAGAGGGCCTCATGGAAATCAGCCCCAGCATTTT. Together with reference TRBV18 and TRBJ1-5, the CDR3 gives the full variable domain: NAGVMQNPRHLVRRRGQEARLRCSPMKGHSHVYWYRQLPEEGLKFMVYLQKENIIDESGMPKERFSAEFPKEGPSILRIQQVVRGDSAAYFCASSPFRGPHGNQPQHFGDGTRLSIL.

This clone was observed a single time. V usage is TRBV7-9 and J usage is TRBJ1-1; D is perhaps TRBD1 (6 bases). From germline, CDR1 is SEHNR and CDR2 FQNEAQ (reference sequence). The CDR3 sequence is 16 residues long. V was trimmed by 5 bases and J by 1 base, leaving 17 bases between them. The CDR3 loop is CASSPAPTGQNTEAFF. The CDR3 DNA follows: TGTGCCAGCAGCCCCGCCCCGACAGGCCAGAACACTGAAGCTTTCTTT.

The chain combines TRBV6-5 with TRBJ2-7, with 8 bases matching TRBD1. Trimming removed 0 bases from V and 0 bases from J; junction bases left unmatched: 4. Per the germline V gene, CDR1 is MNHEY and CDR2 is SVGAGI. The CDR3 totals 16 residues. In DNA form, the CDR3 reads TGTGCCAGCAGTTACTCCCGGGGACAGGTCTCCTACGAGCAGTACTTC. Its translation is CASSYSRGQVSYEQYF.

The chain joins TRBV27 to TRBJ2-1, with TRBD2 matching over 8 bases. Germline values: CDR1 MNHEY, CDR2 SMNVEV (reference sequence). The CDR3 contains 16 residues. J lost 9 bases, V lost 5 bases, and 15 bases had no gene match. The CDR3 loop reads CASSPSGGGGSGEQFF. Here the CDR3 DNA reads TGTGCCAGCAGTCCCTCCGGGGGCGGGGGGAGCGGTGAGCAGTTCTTC.